The sequence of this T cell receptor (beta chain) was determined in a study of T cell repertoires in cytomegalovirus infection. From the reads, TCRdb called clonotypes with MiXCR, one entry per CDR3 protein. The sample lists about 740,000 distinct CDR3 sequences, 35% seen once, with 2.5% to 3.5% in the top ten. Only a few counts were recorded for this clonotype. The CDR3 consists of 16 residues. The V end was cut by 6 bases, the J end by 0 bases, with 14 bases between. Germline CDR1 reads MDHEN; CDR2 reads SYDVKM. The receptor comes from a human donor in good health (CMV status not recorded). Some clones in this sample may be carry-over from other donors' samples. J is TRBJ1-4 and V is TRBV28, with D possibly TRBD1 on 5 matching bases. The material sequenced was PBMCs. The CDR3 bases are TGTGCCAGCAGCCCCGGCTGGGGGGCAACTAATGAAAAACTGTTTTTT. Protein sequence: CASSPGWGATNEKLFF.